A single sample is the source of the 27 T cell receptor beta chains below, sequenced in a study of blood T cells in healthy people across ages. Combining a sample-barcoded 5' primer with a J-beta primer mix, a second PCR ran for roughly 6 to 11 cycles. TCRdb redid the calling of the 5' RACE reads with MiXCR, one entry per CDR3 protein. The sample includes 1.5 million or so distinct CDR3 sequences, less than 45% of them seen just once. Sequencing input: blood. These receptors were obtained from a woman aged 18-29 years in good health.

The chain employs TRBV4-3 and TRBJ2-1; a possible D gene is TRBD1 (6 bases). V lost 1 base, J lost 6 bases, and 13 bases lay in between. The CDR3 length is 15 residues. Germline V lookup: CDR1 LGHNA, CDR2 YSLEER. For the CDR3, the DNA is TGCGCCAGCAGCCAAGTTGGGACCAGGGGCAATGAGCAGTTCTTC. Translated: CASSQVGTRGNEQFF.

J is TRBJ1-4 and V is TRBV4-3; no clear D gene. The CDR3 totals 16 residues. Germline CDR1 reads LGHNA; CDR2 reads YSLEER. V lost 2 bases to trimming and J lost 1 base, with 11 bases between them. DNA for the CDR3: TGCGCCAGCAGCCAACTCGGGAGGAGAACTAATGAAAAACTGTTTTTT. Encoded protein: CASSQLGRRTNEKLFF.

V usage is TRBV20-1 and J usage is TRBJ1-1; D unresolved. Trimming pared 6 bases from V and 1 base from J, leaving 18 bases between. Per the germline V gene, CDR1 is DFQATT and CDR2 is SNEGSKA (reference sequence). CDR3 length: 15 residues. Here the CDR3 reads CSARGRVLPNTEAFF. Here the CDR3 DNA reads TGCAGTGCCCGAGGAAGGGTACTTCCGAACACTGAAGCTTTCTTT.

This chain joins TRBV29-1 and TRBJ2-5; D ambiguous. Trimming took 4 bases from V and 5 from J, leaving 17 bases between them. Germline V CDR1 and CDR2: SQVTM, ANQGSEA. The CDR3 is 14 amino acids. Here the CDR3 reads CSVVGLGIWETQYF. CDR3 in DNA: TGCAGCGTTGTGGGCTTGGGGATCTGGGAGACCCAGTACTTC.

V gene TRBV10-3 combines with J gene TRBJ2-1; D call uncertain. V was trimmed by 2 bases and J by 3 bases, leaving 8 bases between them. The germline gives CDR1 ENHRY, CDR2 SYGVKD. The CDR3 is 14 amino acids. The CDR3 here is CAISEPTHYNEQFF. The CDR3 DNA is TGTGCCATCAGTGAGCCGACGCACTACAATGAGCAGTTCTTC.

The V gene is TRBV18, the J gene TRBJ1-4; weak D call: TRBD1 (5 bases). V lost 0 bases and J lost 8, with 10 bases in between. Germline CDR1 KGHSH, CDR2 LQKENI. This CDR3 comprises 14 residues. The CDR3 protein is CASSPPSNREKLFF. DNA of the CDR3: TGTGCCAGCTCACCACCGTCGAACAGGGAAAAACTGTTTTTT. Looking up the rest from reference TRBV18 and TRBJ1-4 gives the full variable domain: NAGVMQNPRHLVRRRGQEARLRCSPMKGHSHVYWYRQLPEEGLKFMVYLQKENIIDESGMPKERFSAEFPKEGPSILRIQQVVRGDSAAYFCASSPPSNREKLFFGSGTQLSVL.

V is TRBV27 and J is TRBJ2-1; possibly TRBD2 for D (6 bases). The CDR3 extends over 13 amino acids. V was trimmed by 3 bases and J by 10 bases, leaving 13 bases between them. Germline CDR1 MNHEY, CDR2 SMNVEV (reference sequence). The CDR3 here is CASSFGRTYEQFF. Written as DNA, the CDR3 is TGTGCCAGCAGTTTTGGGAGGACCTACGAGCAGTTCTTC.

V usage is TRBV7-9 and J usage is TRBJ2-3; D gene ambiguous. V lost 3 bases and J lost 0, with 10 bases in between. CDR1 and CDR2 (germline): SEHNR, FQNEAQ (reference sequence). The CDR3 covers 15 residues. CDR3 nucleotides: TGTGCCAGCAGCTTGGACCCCTCTAGCACAGATACGCAGTATTTT. Translation gives CASSLDPSSTDTQYF.

V is TRBV20-1 and J is TRBJ1-1; weak D call: TRBD1 (6 bases). CDR3 length: 15 amino acids. The germline gives CDR1 DFQATT, CDR2 SNEGSKA (reference sequence). V dropped 6 bases and J dropped 4 bases, with 21 bases sitting between them. The CDR3 DNA reads TGCAGTGCCCGAGGGGAACAGGGTTGGGGCACTGAAGCTTTCTTT. Protein sequence: CSARGEQGWGTEAFF.

The sample holds a few counts of this clonotype. The chain carries TRBV20-1 and TRBJ2-4, with D possibly TRBD2 on 5 matching bases. Germline loops: CDR1 DFQATT, CDR2 SNEGSKA (reference sequence). V dropped 8 bases and J dropped 0 bases, with 17 bases sitting between them. This CDR3 has 15 amino acids. This chain's CDR3 is CSSKPNGLAKNIQYF. CDR3 sequence (DNA): TGCAGTTCGAAACCCAATGGACTAGCCAAAAACATTCAGTACTTC.

The chain combines TRBV7-2 with TRBJ1-2; D unclear. V was clipped by 5 bases and J by 6 bases, with 16 bases between them. Germline-derived CDR1 and CDR2 are SGHTA and FQGNSA. This CDR3 is built from 14 residues. The CDR3 nucleotides read TGTGCCAGCAGCCCGAGTCCAGAGACCGATGGCTACACCTTC. Its translation: CASSPSPETDGYTF.

This clonotype showed up just once. One end of the junction is discordant with germline, which a read error may explain. This chain joins TRBV7-2 and TRBJ1-4; no clear D. CDR1 and CDR2 from the germline V gene are SGHTA and FQGNSA. The length of the CDR3 is 16 residues. The CDR3 loop reads CASGLVNGVPNEKLFF. The CDR3 nucleotides are TGTGCCAGCGGCTTAGTCAATGGGGTTCCTAATGAAAAACTGTTTTTT.

This rearrangement joins TRBV20-1 to TRBJ1-6; TRBD1 matches at 7 bases. After removal of 2 bases from V and 5 bases from J, the junction contained 3 bases not matched to a gene. The CDR3 covers 14 residues. CDR1 is DFQATT, CDR2 SNEGSKA, per germline (reference sequence). The CDR3 loop reads CSARSTGDNSPLHF. The CDR3 coding sequence is TGCAGTGCTAGATCAACAGGGGATAATTCACCCCTCCACTTT.

This chain connects TRBV20-1 to TRBJ1-5, with D maybe TRBD1 (5 bases). With 5 bases removed from V and 3 bases from J, the gap between germline ends came to 11 bases. Germline loops: CDR1 DFQATT, CDR2 SNEGSKA (reference sequence). There are 13 residues in the CDR3. The CDR3 coding sequence is TGCAGTGCTGCTACAGGAAACAATCAGCCCCAGCATTTT. Encoded protein: CSAATGNNQPQHF.

The chain recombines TRBV4-1 with TRBJ2-2; the D is unclear. V was trimmed by 1 base and J by 5 bases, leaving 5 bases between them. The CDR3 runs 13 residues. The germline CDR1 and CDR2 sequences are MGHRA and YSYEKL. CDR3 region: CASSQVWTGELFF. CDR3 DNA sequence: TGCGCCAGCAGCCAAGTCTGGACCGGGGAGCTGTTTTTT.

V is TRBV7-2 and J is TRBJ2-7; maybe TRBD1 (5 bases). V shed 4 bases and J shed 3 bases, with 13 bases lying between them. The CDR3 contains 14 residues. The V gene's germline CDR1 is SGHTA and CDR2 FQGNSA. CDR3 bases: TGTGCCAGCAGCTGGGGCGGACATTTCTACGAGCAGTACTTC. This encodes CASSWGGHFYEQYF.

A few counts support this clonotype. The rearrangement links TRBV2 to TRBJ1-1, with TRBD1 as a possible D gene (5 bases). This CDR3 comprises 12 residues. V was shortened by 9 bases and J by 0 bases, with 8 bases between the two germline ends. Germline V gene data show CDR1 as SNHLY and CDR2 as FYNNEI. The CDR3 bases are TGTGCCAGGGGGGGAGTGAACACTGAAGCTTTCTTT. This codes for CARGGVNTEAFF.

The J gene is TRBJ2-5, the V gene TRBV4-3; a weak D match, TRBD1 (6 bases). Judging by the DNA end, TRBJ2-7 fits better; the J call may be wrong. Germline values: CDR1 LGHNA, CDR2 YSLEER. The CDR3 sequence is 15 residues long. The DNA of the CDR3 is TGCGCCAGCAGCCAAGATCAACAGGGAAACTACGAGCAGTACTTC. Its translation is CASSQDQQGNYEQYF.

The rearrangement links TRBV11-1 to TRBJ1-5, with a weak D call TRBD1 (5 bases). Trimming took off 4 bases at V and 0 bases at J, with 13 bases between the two ends. This CDR3 is built from 16 residues. Germline CDR1 reads SGHAT; CDR2 reads FQDESV (reference sequence). The CDR3 sequence is CASSSGTVDSNQPQHF. As DNA, the CDR3 is TGTGCCAGCAGCTCCGGGACGGTAGATAGCAATCAGCCCCAGCATTTT.

Only a few counts were recorded for this clonotype. The chain has TRBV4-1 and TRBJ2-7, with 10 nucleotides matching TRBD1. This CDR3 has 16 residues. Germline trimming cut 5 bases from V and 3 bases from J; bases unmatched to any gene: 10. The germline V gene has CDR1 MGHRA and CDR2 YSYEKL. The CDR3 reads CASSIQTGGLIYEQYF. In DNA form, the CDR3 reads TGCGCCAGCAGCATCCAGACAGGGGGCTTGATCTACGAGCAGTACTTC.

The rearrangement links TRBV5-1 to TRBJ2-2; possibly TRBD1 or TRBD2 for D (5 bases each). V lost 0 bases and J lost 5, with 17 bases in between. The CDR3 runs 17 residues. Per germline, CDR1 SGHRS and CDR2 YFSETQ. Written as DNA, the CDR3 is TGCGCCAGCAGCTTGGAGGGGAGACAGCTCGGAACCGGGGAGCTGTTTTTT. Translation: CASSLEGRQLGTGELFF.

The chain couples TRBV7-2 to TRBJ1-1; 11 nucleotides align to TRBD1. With 6 bases clipped from V and 4 bases from J, the junction kept 19 bases outside the gene matches. This CDR3 has 19 amino acids. CDR1 is SGHTA and CDR2 is FQGNSA in the germline V gene. CDR3 sequence: CASRDYYSDRGRDGTEAFF. The CDR3 DNA sequence: TGTGCCAGCAGGGATTATTACTCGGACAGGGGGCGCGATGGCACTGAAGCTTTCTTT.

This clonotype has more than one count but fewer than ten. The chain links TRBV28 to TRBJ1-2; 7 bases align to TRBD1. The CDR3 contains 17 residues. With 10 bases clipped from V and 4 bases from J, the junction kept 21 bases outside the gene matches. Germline V gene data show CDR1 as MDHEN and CDR2 as SYDVKM. The CDR3 spells CATRCWAGRGRSYGYTF. CDR3 in DNA: TGTGCCACCCGCTGCTGGGCGGGAAGGGGGCGAAGCTATGGCTACACCTTC.

V and J are TRBV7-2 and TRBJ2-2, with D maybe TRBD2 (5 bases). The CDR3 is 15 residues long. V lost 3 bases, J lost 2 bases, and 10 bases lay in between. CDR1 is SGHTA, CDR2 FQGNSA, per germline. CDR3 bases: TGTGCCAGCAGCTTGGTAGCGTTAAACACCGGGGAGCTGTTTTTT. Residues: CASSLVALNTGELFF.

The chain combines TRBV13 with TRBJ2-1, with D maybe TRBD1 (5 bases). Germline values: CDR1 PRHDT, CDR2 FYEKMQ (reference sequence). This CDR3 is 18 amino acids long. Trimming took 4 bases from V and 0 from J, leaving 19 bases between them. The CDR3 is CASSSWGRAASSYNEQFF. For the CDR3, the DNA is TGTGCCAGCAGCTCGTGGGGCAGGGCCGCAAGCTCCTACAATGAGCAGTTCTTC. Complete variable domain (other parts from reference TRBV13 and TRBJ2-1): AAGVIQSPRHLIKEKRETATLKCYPIPRHDTVYWYQQGPGQDPQFLISFYEKMQSDKGSIPDRFSAQQFSDYHSELNMSSLELGDSALYFCASSSWGRAASSYNEQFFGPGTRLTVL.

About this clonotype: A single base separates this from a much larger clone, so it may be a read error. The chain carries TRBV24-1 and TRBJ2-1, with 7 bases aligning to TRBD2. CDR3 length: 14 amino acids. The germline V gene has CDR1 KGHDR and CDR2 SFDVKD. V shed 10 bases and J 5 bases; nucleotides not matched to a gene: 10. The CDR3 loop is CATSTSESHNEQFF. The CDR3 nucleotides read TGTGCCACAAGTACTAGCGAGTCCCACAATGAGCAGTTCTTC.

The chain joins TRBV7-9 to TRBJ2-1; 7 bases match TRBD2. The CDR3 loop spans 17 amino acids. With 5 bases clipped from V and 5 bases from J, the junction kept 15 bases outside the gene matches. The germline V gene has CDR1 SEHNR and CDR2 FQNEAQ (reference sequence). CDR3 bases: TGTGCCAGCAGCCCCCGAAATCTAGCGGATACTAACAATGAGCAGTTCTTC. Translating gives CASSPRNLADTNNEQFF.